This T cell receptor (beta chain) was recovered during a study of shared clonotypes between healthy human individuals. Overall study: Those who served as donors were a couple of women and three men between the ages of 18 and 49.

PCR replicates from unsorted PBMC used about 300 ng DNA, and this amount was tens of thousands of T cell genomes. Researchers sequenced unsorted PBMC DNA using ten immunoSEQ deep assay plates. Libraries were prepared by immunoSEQ multiplex PCR; TCRdb keeps only in-frame clonotypes and omits some of them. The sample has about 470,000 clones, around 79% seen once. This clone appeared once. The CDR3 totals 15 residues. The V segment lost 3 bases and the J segment 6 bases; nucleotides outside the gene matches: 6. Germline loops: CDR1 LGHNA, CDR2 YSLEER. The chain uses TRBV4-3 and TRBJ2-3, with TRBD2 identical over 10 bases. Input material: PBMCs. The receptor's source is a woman aged 40 to 50 in good health. Some clones in this sample may be carry-over from other donors' samples. The CDR3 DNA follows: TGCGCCAGCAGCCAGTTAGCGGGAGGACGTGATACGCAGTATTTT. This codes for CASSQLAGGRDTQYF.